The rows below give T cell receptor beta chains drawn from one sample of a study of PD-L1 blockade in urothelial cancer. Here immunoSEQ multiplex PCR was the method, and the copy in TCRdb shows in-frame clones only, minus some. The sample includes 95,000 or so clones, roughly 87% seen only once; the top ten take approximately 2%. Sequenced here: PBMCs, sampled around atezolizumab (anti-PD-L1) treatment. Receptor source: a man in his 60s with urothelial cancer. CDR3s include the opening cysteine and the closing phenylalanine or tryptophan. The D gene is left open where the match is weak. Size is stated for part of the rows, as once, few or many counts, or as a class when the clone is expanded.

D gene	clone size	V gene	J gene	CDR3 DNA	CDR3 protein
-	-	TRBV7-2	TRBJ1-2	TGTGCCAGCAGCCCCGGGGTTAACTATGGCTACACCTTC	CASSPGVNYGYTF
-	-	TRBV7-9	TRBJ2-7	TGTGCCAGCAGCTTGAATCTCGATCGGGTCGAGCAGTACTTC	CASSLNLDRVEQYF
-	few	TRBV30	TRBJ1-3	TGTGCCTGGAGTGCGATTATAGGGGGAAGTGGAAACACCATATATTTT	CAWSAIIGGSGNTIYF
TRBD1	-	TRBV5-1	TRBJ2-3	TGCGCCAGCAGCCTAGGGACAGGTCGACCAACAGATACGCAGTATTTT	CASSLGTGRPTDTQYF
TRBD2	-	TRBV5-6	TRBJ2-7	TGTGCCAGCAGCTTGCTAGCGGACCCCTACGAGCAGTACTTC	CASSLLADPYEQYF
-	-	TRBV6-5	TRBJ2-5	TGTGCCAGCAGCCCGGGCTCGGGGTCCCAAGAGACCCAGTACTTC	CASSPGSGSQETQYF
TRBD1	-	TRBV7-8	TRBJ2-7	TGTGCCAGCAGCCCGACAGGGTTAGGCTACGAGCAGTACTTC	CASSPTGLGYEQYF
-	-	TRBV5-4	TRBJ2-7	TGTGCCAGCAGCTTTGGTGGAGAGTCCTACGAGCAGTACTTC	CASSFGGESYEQYF
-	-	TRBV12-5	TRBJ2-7	TGTGCTAGTGGAATCTCCGGGGTCTACGAGCAGTACTTC	CASGISGVYEQYF
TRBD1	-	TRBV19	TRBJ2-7	TGTGCCAGTAGTCTACAGGGGTCCTACGAGCAGTACTTC	CASSLQGSYEQYF
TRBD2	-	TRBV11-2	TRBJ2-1	TGTGCCAGCAGCCTCCTAAGCGGGGGGTCGCAGTTCTTC	CASSLLSGGSQFF
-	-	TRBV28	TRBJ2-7	TGTGCCAGCACTTTAAGTGGGGCGCCCCACGAGCAGTACTTC	CASTLSGAPHEQYF
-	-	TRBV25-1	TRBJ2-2	TGTGCCAGCAGCTCGACAGTTAACACCGGGGAGCTGTTTTTT	CASSSTVNTGELFF
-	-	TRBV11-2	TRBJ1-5	TGTGCCAGCAGCTCATTAGGGGACAATCAGCCCCAGCATTTT	CASSSLGDNQPQHF
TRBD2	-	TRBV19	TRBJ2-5	TGTGCCAGTAGTTTCGGACTAGCGGGAGGGGAGACCCAGTACTTC	CASSFGLAGGETQYF
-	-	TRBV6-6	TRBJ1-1	TGTGCCAGCAGTTACGGGACAAACACTGAAGCTTTCTTT	CASSYGTNTEAFF
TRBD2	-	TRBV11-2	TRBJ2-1	TGTGCCAGCAGCATAACTAGCGGGCGGTACAATGAGCAGTTCTTC	CASSITSGRYNEQFF
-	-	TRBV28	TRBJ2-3	TGTGCCAGCAGTGCTTACTCCGGGACACCACCTACAGATACGCAGTATTTT	CASSAYSGTPPTDTQYF
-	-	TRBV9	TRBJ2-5	TGTGCCAGCAGCGTAGTTCCAGGGCCTACAGAGACCCAGTACTTC	CASSVVPGPTETQYF
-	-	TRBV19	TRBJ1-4	TGTGCCAGTCAGAACGGGGAGGGGGGTGCAACTAATGAAAAACTGTTTTTT	CASQNGEGGATNEKLFF
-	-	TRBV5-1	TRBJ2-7	TGCGCCAGCAGCTTGGTAGGGGGGGACTACGAGCAGTACTTC	CASSLVGGDYEQYF
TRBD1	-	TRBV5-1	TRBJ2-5	TGCGCCAGCAGCCGGACAGGCTCCCAAGAGACCCAGTACTTC	CASSRTGSQETQYF
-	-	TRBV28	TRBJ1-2	TGTGCCAGCAGCCGATACAGGGCACCCTATGGCTACACCTTC	CASSRYRAPYGYTF
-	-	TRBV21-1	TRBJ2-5	TGTGCCAGCAGCAAAGAAAAGGGCGCAGGGGAGACCCAGTACTTC	CASSKEKGAGETQYF
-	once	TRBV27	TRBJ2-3	TGTGCCAGCAGTTTATTTCGGGATGATACGCAGTATTTT	CASSLFRDDTQYF
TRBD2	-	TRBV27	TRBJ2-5	TGTGCCAGCAGTTTCACCGGGAGGGCCCAAGAGACCCAGTACTTC	CASSFTGRAQETQYF
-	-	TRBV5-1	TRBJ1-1	TGCGCCAGCAGCTTGGATTTACAGGCGTACACTGAAGCTTTCTTT	CASSLDLQAYTEAFF
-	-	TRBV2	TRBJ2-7	TGTGCCAGCAGTGTGACAGTCCCCTACGAGCAGTACTTC	CASSVTVPYEQYF
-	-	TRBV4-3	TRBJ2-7	TGCGCCAGCAGCCCTGCTTCTGAGATCCCCTACGAGCAGTACTTC	CASSPASEIPYEQYF
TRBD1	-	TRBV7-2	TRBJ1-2	TGTGCCAGCAGCAATCAAGGACAGGAGCACTATGGCTACACCTTC	CASSNQGQEHYGYTF
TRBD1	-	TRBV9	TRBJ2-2	TGTGCCAGCAGCGTAGGGCAGGGGGCGAACACCGGGGAGCTGTTTTTT	CASSVGQGANTGELFF
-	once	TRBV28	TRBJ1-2	TGTGCCAGCACCCCCCCGCAGGGTGTGGATGGCTACACCTTC	CASTPPQGVDGYTF
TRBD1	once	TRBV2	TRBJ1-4	TGTGCCAGCAGAGTACAGGGGTTTAATGAAAAACTGTTTTTT	CASRVQGFNEKLFF
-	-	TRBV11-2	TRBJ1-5	TGTGCCAGCAGCTTAGATAGGGGAGGGGCGGGCGGTCAGCCCCAGCATTTT	CASSLDRGGAGGQPQHF
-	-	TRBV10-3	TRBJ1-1	TGTGCCATCAGTGAGGCTGGCGGTGGTACGACTGAAGCTTTCTTT	CAISEAGGGTTEAFF
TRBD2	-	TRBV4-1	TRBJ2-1	TGCGCCAGCCGGATACGTAGCGGGAGGAATGAGCAGTTCTTC	CASRIRSGRNEQFF
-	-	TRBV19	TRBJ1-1	TGTGCCAGTATGCCAGGGTACACTGAAGCTTTCTTT	CASMPGYTEAFF
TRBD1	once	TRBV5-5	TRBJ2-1	TGTGCCAGCAGCCCGTCCGGGACAGGCGAACTCAATGAGCAGTTCTTC	CASSPSGTGELNEQFF